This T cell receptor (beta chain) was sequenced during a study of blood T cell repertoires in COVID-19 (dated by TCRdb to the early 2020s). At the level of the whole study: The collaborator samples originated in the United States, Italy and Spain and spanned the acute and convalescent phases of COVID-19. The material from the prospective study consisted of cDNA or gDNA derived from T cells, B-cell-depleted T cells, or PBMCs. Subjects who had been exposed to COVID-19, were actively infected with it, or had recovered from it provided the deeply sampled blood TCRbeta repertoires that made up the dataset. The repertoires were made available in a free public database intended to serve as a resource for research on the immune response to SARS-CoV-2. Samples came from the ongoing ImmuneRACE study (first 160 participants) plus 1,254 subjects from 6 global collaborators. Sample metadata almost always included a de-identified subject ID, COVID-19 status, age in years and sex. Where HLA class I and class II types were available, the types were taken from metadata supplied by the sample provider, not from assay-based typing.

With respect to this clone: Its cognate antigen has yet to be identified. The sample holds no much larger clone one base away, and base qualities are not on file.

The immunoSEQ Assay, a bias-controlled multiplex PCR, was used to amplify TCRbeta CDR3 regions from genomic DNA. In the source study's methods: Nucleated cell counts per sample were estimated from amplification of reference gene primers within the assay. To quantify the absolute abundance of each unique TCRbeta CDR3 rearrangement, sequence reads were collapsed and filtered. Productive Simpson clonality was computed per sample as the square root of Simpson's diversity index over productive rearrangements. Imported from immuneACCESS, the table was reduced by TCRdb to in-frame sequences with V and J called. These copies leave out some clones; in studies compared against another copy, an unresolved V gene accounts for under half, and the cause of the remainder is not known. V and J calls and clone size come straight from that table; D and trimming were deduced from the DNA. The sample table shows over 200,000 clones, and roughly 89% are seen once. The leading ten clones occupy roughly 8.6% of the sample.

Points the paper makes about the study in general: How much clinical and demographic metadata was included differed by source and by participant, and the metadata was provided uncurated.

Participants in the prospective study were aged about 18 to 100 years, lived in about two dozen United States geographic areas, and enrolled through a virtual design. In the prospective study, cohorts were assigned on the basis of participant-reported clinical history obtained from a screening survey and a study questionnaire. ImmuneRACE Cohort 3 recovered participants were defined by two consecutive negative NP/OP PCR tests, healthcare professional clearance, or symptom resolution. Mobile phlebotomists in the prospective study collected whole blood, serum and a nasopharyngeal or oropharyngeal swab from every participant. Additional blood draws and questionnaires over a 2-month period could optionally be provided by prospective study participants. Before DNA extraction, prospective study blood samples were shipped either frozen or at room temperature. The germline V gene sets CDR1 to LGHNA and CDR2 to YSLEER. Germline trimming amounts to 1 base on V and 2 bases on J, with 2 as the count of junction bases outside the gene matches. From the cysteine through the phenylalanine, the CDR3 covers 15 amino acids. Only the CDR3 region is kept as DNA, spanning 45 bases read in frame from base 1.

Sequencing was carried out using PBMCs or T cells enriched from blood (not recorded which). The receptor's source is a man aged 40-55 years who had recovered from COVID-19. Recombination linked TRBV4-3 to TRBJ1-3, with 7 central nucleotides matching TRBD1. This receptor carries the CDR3 CASSQAGTAGNTIYF. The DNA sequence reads TGCGCCAGCAGCCAAGCCGGGACAGCTGGAAACACCATATATTTT.